This paragraph covers one TCR beta chain sequence. This clonotype has a handful of counts. Its antigen specificity is not known. Base qualities are missing; no much larger clone stands one base away. This sample was included in a study of blood T cells in healthy people across ages (dated by TCRdb to 2014 to 2015). Some background on the complete study: In model experiments, roughly one uniquely barcoded TCR beta cDNA molecule per two T cells was captured by template switching. To avoid experimental bias, donors of different ages were randomly spread across the sequencing lanes. The study analyzed two additional independent replicas of 1 million unique cDNA reads from the same blood draw for two donors, one aged 18 to 30 and one aged 80 or older. Four age groups were formed from the donors: young (average roughly 16 years), middle-aged (approximately 40), aged (over 55) and long-lived (more than 75). Using deep sequencing normalized with unique cDNA molecular identifiers, the study measured how TCR beta repertoire diversity changes with age.

Library method: 5' RACE. Sequencer: Illumina HiSeq 2500. A second PCR of roughly 7 to 11 cycles was performed with a sample-barcoded 5' primer and a J-beta primer mix. A unique molecular identifier was introduced onto each TCR beta cDNA molecule by a template-switch 5' adaptor carrying 12 random nucleotides. Each sample yielded at least 2.5 million CDR3-containing paired-end reads. First-strand cDNA was synthesized from all RNA with the Mint cDNA synthesis kit, primed by a TRBC-specific oligonucleotide. All cDNA was treated with uracil-DNA glycosylase and then went through a first 18-cycle PCR with the universal primers M1SS and BC2_uni_R. Processing in the source paper ran as follows. Each sample was normalized by randomly selecting 1 million high-quality reads, each carrying a distinct molecular identifier. Instead of being binned into consensus sequences, reads with shared molecular identifiers were discarded. CDR3 identification, clonotype clustering and error correction used MiTCR with a Q25 quality threshold and the strictest error-elimination algorithm. A nonparametric unseen species model with Euler transformation was used to estimate a lower bound on total TCR beta diversity. Clones were called with MiXCR by TCRdb after fastp trimmed the public reads at Q25, and only in-frame beta chains were retained. Duplicate CDR3 protein sequences are folded into a single record with the most common DNA and genes. The V and J calls come from TCRdb's annotation, not from the publication. The sample data list under 2 million distinct CDR3 sequences, and around 35% of these were observed just once. The ten largest make up about 11% of the sample.

Systemically healthy Caucasian individuals from Russia, 35 to 40 in total and aged about 6 to 95 years, were included as donors. Each donor gave around 9.9 milliliters of peripheral blood, collected into EDTA-treated Vacutainer tubes. PBMCs were isolated by Ficoll-Paque density-gradient centrifugation, with at least 7 million obtained per sample. Trizol reagent was used to extract total RNA from the PBMCs, yielding at least 5.5 micrograms per sample. For every donor, an aliquot of PBMCs went through flow cytometry to measure the percentages of naive CD45RAhigh/CD27high T cells. The paper as a whole reports these results and caveats: There was a strong correlation between observed TCR beta diversity and the percentage of naive T cells measured by flow cytometry. Because profiling used bulk unsorted PBMCs, naive and antigen-experienced compartments could not be compared conclusively. Donor CMV infection status was unknown, potentially confounding age-related changes in expanded clonotypes. The long-lived group showed more naive CD4+ T cells, fewer expanded clones and increased TCR diversity than the aged group, suggesting age selection. Observed TCR beta diversity per million T cells fell roughly linearly with age, and a significant reduction was already apparent by age around 40. Estimates of total diversity based on one million sequenced T cells were considered lower bounds and underestimates.

CDR3 length: 17 amino acids, cysteine to phenylalanine. The only DNA kept is the CDR3, 51 bases in frame from the first base. The germline V gene provides CDR1 SGHRS and CDR2 YFSETQ. For this chain, trimming is 0 bases at the V end and 3 bases at the J end, and the number of junction bases without a gene match is 5. The clonotype comes from a woman under 40 in good health. Material for sequencing was blood. The chain is encoded by TRBV5-1 joined to TRBJ2-3; TRBD2 lines up with 12 middle nucleotides. The CDR3 corresponds to CASSLGASGGETDTQYF. DNA sequence: TGCGCCAGCAGCTTGGGAGCTAGCGGGGGGGAGACAGATACGCAGTATTTT.